Included here is one TCR beta chain sequence, with context. Its target is unknown. These data belong to a study of blood T cells in healthy people across ages. Primers used in a second PCR of about 6 to 11 cycles were a sample-barcoded 5' primer and a J-beta primer mix. TCRdb fed the 5' RACE reads into MiXCR, producing one record per CDR3 protein. There are fewer than 1.5 million distinct CDR3 sequences in the sample; roughly 45% occur only once, and less than 8% lies in the top ten. This CDR3 has 14 residues. General study results and limits: Naive CD4+ cells and diversity were both higher in long-lived donors than in aged donors.

The sequencing sample was made of blood. This rearrangement joins TRBV12-3 or TRBV12-4 to TRBJ2-4; a possible D gene is TRBD2 (6 bases). The DNA end lines up better with TRBJ2-5; the J call may be wrong. This TCR was sampled from a young woman in good health. CDR3 nucleotide sequence: TGTGCCAGCAAGGGGACTTCATCCCCAGAGACCCAGTACTTC. Protein sequence: CASKGTSSPETQYF.